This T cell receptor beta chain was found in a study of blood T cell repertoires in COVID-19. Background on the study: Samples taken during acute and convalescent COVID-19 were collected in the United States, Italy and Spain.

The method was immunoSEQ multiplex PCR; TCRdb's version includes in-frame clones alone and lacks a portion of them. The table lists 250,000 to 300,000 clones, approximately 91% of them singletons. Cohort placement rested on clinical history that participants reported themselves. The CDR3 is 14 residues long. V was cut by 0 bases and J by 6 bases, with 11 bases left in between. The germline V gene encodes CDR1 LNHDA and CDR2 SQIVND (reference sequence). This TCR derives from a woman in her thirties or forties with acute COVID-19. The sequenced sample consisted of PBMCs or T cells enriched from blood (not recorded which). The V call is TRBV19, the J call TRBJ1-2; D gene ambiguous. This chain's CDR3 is CASSIEGRMDGYTF. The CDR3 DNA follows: TGTGCCAGTAGTATAGAAGGCAGGATGGATGGCTACACCTTC.